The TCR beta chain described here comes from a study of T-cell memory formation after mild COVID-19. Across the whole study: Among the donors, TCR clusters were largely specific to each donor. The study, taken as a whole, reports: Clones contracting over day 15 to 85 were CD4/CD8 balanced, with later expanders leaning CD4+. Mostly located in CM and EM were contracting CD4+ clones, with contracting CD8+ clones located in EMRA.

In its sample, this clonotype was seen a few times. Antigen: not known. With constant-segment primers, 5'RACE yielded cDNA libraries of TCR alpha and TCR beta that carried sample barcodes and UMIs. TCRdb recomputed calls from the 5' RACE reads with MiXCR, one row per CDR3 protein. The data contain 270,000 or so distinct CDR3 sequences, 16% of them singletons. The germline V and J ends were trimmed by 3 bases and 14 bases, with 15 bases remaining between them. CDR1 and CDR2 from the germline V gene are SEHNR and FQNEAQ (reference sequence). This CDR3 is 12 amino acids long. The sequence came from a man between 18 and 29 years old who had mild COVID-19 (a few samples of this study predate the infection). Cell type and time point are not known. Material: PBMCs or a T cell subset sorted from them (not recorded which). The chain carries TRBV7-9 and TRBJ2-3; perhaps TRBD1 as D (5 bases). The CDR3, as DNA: TGTGCCAGCAGCTTTCGGCAGGGTTCAAGGTATTTT. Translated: CASSFRQGSRYF. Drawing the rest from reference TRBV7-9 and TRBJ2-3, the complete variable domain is DTGVSQNPRHKITKRGQNVTFRCDPISEHNRLYWYRQTLGQGPEFLTYFQNEAQLEKSRLLSDRFSAERPKGSFSTLEIQRTEQGDSAMYLCASSFRQGSRYFGPGTRLTVL.